This T cell receptor (beta chain) was identified during a study of response to subunit inactivated influenza vaccine. This clonotype was counted only a few times. The germline CDR1 and CDR2 sequences are MDHEN and SYDVKM. Losses at the gene ends were 8 bases for V and 5 bases for J; bases not matched to a gene: 7. There are 14 residues in the CDR3. Each CDR3 protein is one row after TCRdb ran MiXCR on the RT-PCR reads. The data hold roughly 700,000 distinct CDR3 sequences, with around 16% observed a single time. The specimen was PBMCs from blood, collected 11 to 12 days after vaccination. This sequence originates from a man in his fifties or sixties who received an inactivated influenza vaccine. The chain carries TRBV28 and TRBJ2-2; TRBD2 matches 8 bases. The CDR3 loop is CASQRSGSTGELFF. The CDR3 nucleotides are TGTGCCAGCCAGAGGAGCGGGAGTACCGGGGAGCTGTTTTTT.